What follows describes a single T cell receptor (beta chain). The sample is drawn from a study of blood T cell repertoires in COVID-19. Turning to the study itself: Spain, Italy and the United States supplied samples that represented acute and convalescent COVID-19. The cDNA or gDNA used as material had been derived from T cells, B-cell-depleted T cells, or PBMCs.

In the original analysis: Reference gene primers were amplified, and this amplification served to estimate nucleated cell counts. The repertoire was sequenced with immunoSEQ multiplex PCR; TCRdb's copy has only in-frame clones and lacks some. That table gives V, J and clone size, and the DNA gave D and trimming. The table lists about 90,000 clones, around 90% of them singletons. Germline CDR1 SGHDT, CDR2 YYEEEE. The trim removed 2 bases at V and 1 base at J, leaving 4 bases unmatched. The CDR3 runs 15 residues. In Seattle, patients joined the study during active infection and were tracked longitudinally.

The receptor comes from a man in his fifties with COVID-19, enrolled during active disease. The chain links TRBV5-6 to TRBJ1-1; 8 positions agree with TRBD1. Sequencing used peripheral blood. DNA for the CDR3: TGTGCCAGCAGCTTCCTAGACAGGGGGAACACTGAAGCTTTCTTT. Translated, it gives CASSFLDRGNTEAFF. The complete variable domain, with remaining parts taken from reference TRBV5-6 and TRBJ1-1, reads DAGVTQSPTHLIKTRGQQVTLRCSPKSGHDTVSWYQQALGQGPQFIFQYYEEEERQRGNFPDRFSGHQFPNYSSELNVNALLLGDSALYLCASSFLDRGNTEAFFGQGTRLTVV.